This TCR beta chain was found in a study of control samples from healthy donors and cancer patients. This clone was recorded only once. The protocol was immunoSEQ multiplex PCR, while the TCRdb copy is restricted to in-frame clones and leaves out a portion. The data hold some 170,000 clones, with 94% observed a single time. The ends lost 8 bases at V and 4 bases at J; junction bases unmatched: 19. The CDR3 length is 17 residues. CDR1 SGHDN and CDR2 FVKESK come from the germline V gene. The clonotype comes from a man in his fifties or sixties with colorectal cancer. The chain joins TRBV14 to TRBJ1-1; 7 bases line up with TRBD1. The specimen was PBMCs. DNA of the CDR3: TGTGCCAGCTCGGGACAGTTGACCCTTAGTACGGGCACTGAAGCTTTCTTT. It codes for CASSGQLTLSTGTEAFF.